The 16 T cell receptor beta chains below were found in one sample sequenced in a study of shared clonotypes between healthy human individuals. Repertoires were generated with immunoSEQ multiplex PCR, while TCRdb's copy carries only in-frame clones and drops some. The table shows 2 million to 2.5 million clones, with approximately 90% occurring only once. Input material: naive CD4+ T cells from PBMCs. Subset specified: CD45RA+ positively selected. The receptors were sampled from a man younger than 30 in good health. Some clones in this sample may be carry-over from other donors' samples.

As concerns this clone: Other DNA sequences in this specimen translate into the identical CDR3. The gene calls are TRBV5-4 and TRBJ2-6; D gene uncertain. The CDR3 covers 13 residues. The ends were cut back, 1 base at V and 4 bases at J, with 3 bases in the middle. CDR1 and CDR2 from the germline V gene are SGHNT and YYREEE (reference sequence). The CDR3 coding sequence is TGTGCCAGCAGCTTGTCAGGGGCCAACGTCCTGACTTTC. The encoded protein is CASSLSGANVLTF.

The V and J genes are TRBV7-9 and TRBJ2-6; 11 bases are a match to TRBD2. This CDR3 is built from 19 residues. Germline V gives CDR1 SEHNR, CDR2 FQNEAQ (reference sequence). Germline trimming cut 1 base from V and 1 base from J; bases unmatched to any gene: 6. The CDR3 nucleotides read TGTGCCAGCAGCTTAGGGTTTAGCGGGAGGGTGTCTGGGGCCAACGTCCTGACTTTC. It yields the protein CASSLGFSGRVSGANVLTF.

In its sample, this clone was seen a few times. The sample contains more than one DNA sequence encoding this CDR3. CDR3 protein: CASSQGGTEAFF. In nucleotides, the CDR3 is TGCGCCAGCAGCCAGGGTGGAACTGAAGCTTTCTTT. This sequence joins TRBV5-1 and TRBJ1-1, with a tentative D call TRBD1 (5 bases). Per the germline V gene, CDR1 is SGHRS and CDR2 is YFSETQ. V was pared by 4 bases and J by 5 bases, with 9 bases between. This CDR3 region has 12 residues.

The J gene is TRBJ2-1, the V gene TRBV7-2; 7 bases agree with TRBD2. Trimming cost V 0 bases and J 7 bases; bases outside gene matches: 3. The CDR3 has 14 residues. From germline, CDR1 is SGHTA and CDR2 FQGNSA. CDR3 amino acids: CASSLAGRGNEQFF. The DNA of the CDR3 is TGTGCCAGCAGCTTAGCGGGGCGGGGGAATGAGCAGTTCTTC.

V gene TRBV29-1 combines with J gene TRBJ1-1; 9 bases line up with TRBD1. Germline V lookup: CDR1 SQVTM, CDR2 ANQGSEA. The CDR3 is 17 residues long. J gave up 0 bases and V 4 bases, and 12 bases lay outside the gene matches. The CDR3 nucleotides are TGCAGCGTTGTGGGGGGGACAGGGCGCCCCATGAACACTGAAGCTTTCTTT. Amino acids: CSVVGGTGRPMNTEAFF.

V usage is TRBV5-1 and J usage is TRBJ1-4; D might be TRBD1 (5 bases). Germline CDR1 and CDR2: SGHRS and YFSETQ. Trimming stripped 4 bases from V and 6 bases from J, with 16 bases between. The CDR3 is 15 residues long. The DNA for the CDR3 is TGCGCCAGCAGCGGCGGGACCGTCATGGATGAAAAACTGTTTTTT. Translated: CASSGGTVMDEKLFF.

The chain employs TRBV29-1 and TRBJ2-7, with 7 positions matching TRBD2. The germline CDR1 and CDR2 sequences are SQVTM and ANQGSEA. Germline trimming cut 0 bases from V and 2 bases from J; bases unmatched to any gene: 13. The CDR3 has 17 residues. Written as DNA, the CDR3 is TGCAGCGTTGAAGAGGGTTTCGCGGGAGTCAACCCCTACGAGCAGTACTTC. Its protein is CSVEEGFAGVNPYEQYF.

With respect to this clone: This specimen includes other DNA sequences encoding the same CDR3. The chain couples TRBV11-2 to TRBJ2-2; D unresolved. V shed 1 base and J shed 5 bases, with 8 bases lying between them. From germline, CDR1 is SGHAT and CDR2 FQNNGV. The CDR3 totals 14 residues. The CDR3 spells CASSLGGFTGELFF. Written as DNA, the CDR3 is TGTGCCAGCAGCTTAGGGGGTTTTACCGGGGAGCTGTTTTTT.

V is TRBV4-1 and J is TRBJ1-5; D is perhaps TRBD1 (6 bases). Germline CDR1 is MGHRA and CDR2 is YSYEKL. This CDR3 has 15 amino acids. The germline V and J ends were trimmed by 3 bases and 9 bases, with 18 bases remaining between them. The CDR3 reads CASSQDHRVGWPQHF. In nucleotides, the CDR3 is TGCGCCAGCAGCCAGGACCACAGGGTGGGTTGGCCCCAGCATTTT.

The chain carries TRBV6-1 and TRBJ2-1; the D call may be TRBD1 or TRBD2 (5 bases each). V dropped 3 bases and J dropped 0 bases, with 9 bases sitting between them. This CDR3 is 15 amino acids long. Germline CDR1 and CDR2: MNHNS and SASEGT. CDR3 in amino acids: CASSEGVGSYNEQFF. In nucleotides, the CDR3 is TGTGCCAGCAGTGAGGGGGTGGGCTCCTACAATGAGCAGTTCTTC.

V and J are TRBV28 and TRBJ2-7, with TRBD2 as a possible D gene (5 bases). The CDR3 has 14 amino acids. Germline V gene sequence: CDR1 MDHEN, CDR2 SYDVKM. With 7 bases removed from V and 3 bases from J, the gap between germline ends came to 16 bases. As DNA, the CDR3 is TGTGCCAGCACCGCCCCGGCGGGCATCTACGAGCAGTACTTC. As protein: CASTAPAGIYEQYF.

This rearrangement joins TRBV19 to TRBJ1-1; D unresolved. V was shortened by 5 bases and J by 5 bases, with 30 bases between the two germline ends. CDR1 LNHDA and CDR2 SQIVND come from the germline V gene (reference sequence). The CDR3 extends over 19 amino acids. The CDR3 nucleotides read TGTGCCAGTAGTTCCCTACGGACCGGGAACGCTAAAACGGGGACTGAAGCTTTCTTT. The encoded protein is CASSSLRTGNAKTGTEAFF.

The chain carries TRBV7-9 and TRBJ1-1; the D gene is possibly TRBD1 (6 bases). This CDR3 comprises 15 residues. Looked up from germline, CDR1 is SEHNR and CDR2 is FQNEAQ (reference sequence). V lost 5 bases to trimming and J lost 4 bases, with 17 bases between them. CDR3 nucleotides: TGTGCCAGCAGCCCGGGAGGGAGCAGGGGCACTGAAGCTTTCTTT. This encodes CASSPGGSRGTEAFF.

This clone has a single count. The rearrangement joins TRBV12-5 to TRBJ1-2, with D uncertain. CDR3 size: 13 residues. V lost 4 bases and J lost 3, with 9 bases in between. Germline assignment: CDR1 LGHNT and CDR2 FRNRAP. The CDR3: CASGSISDYGYTF. In DNA, the CDR3 is TGTGCTAGTGGTTCAATTTCGGACTATGGCTACACCTTC.

This chain connects TRBV5-4 to TRBJ2-5, with 8 bases fitting TRBD2. This CDR3 has 13 amino acids. Trimming removed 4 bases from V and 7 bases from J; junction bases left unmatched: 6. Germline-derived CDR1 and CDR2 are SGHNT and YYREEE (reference sequence). The chain's CDR3 is CASSLSGGRTQYF. DNA of the CDR3: TGTGCCAGCAGCCTAAGCGGGGGCCGGACCCAGTACTTC.

This clone was counted between two and nine times. This sequence joins TRBV4-1 and TRBJ2-1; D uncertain. The V end was cut by 0 bases, the J end by 7 bases, with 7 bases between. The CDR3 runs 13 residues. In germline, CDR1 is MGHRA, CDR2 YSYEKL. The CDR3 spells CASSQDSENEQFF. CDR3 nucleotides: TGCGCCAGCAGCCAAGATTCGGAAAATGAGCAGTTCTTC.